Presented here are 29 T cell receptor beta chains from one specimen sequenced in a study of blood T cell repertoires in COVID-19. Data came from immunoSEQ multiplex PCR; TCRdb stores just in-frame clones and leaves some out. The table lists 150,000 to 200,000 clones, about 90% of them singletons. The sequenced sample was PBMCs or T cells enriched from blood (not recorded which). The receptor set was obtained from a human donor with acute COVID-19. The donor label of this sample is uncertain.

The gene calls are TRBV5-1 and TRBJ2-3, with TRBD2 matching over 7 bases. CDR1 SGHRS and CDR2 YFSETQ come from the germline V gene. This CDR3 has 16 residues. Losses at the gene ends were 4 bases for V and 3 bases for J; bases not matched to a gene: 11. DNA of the CDR3: TGCGCCAGCAGCCCCGGGACTCCCGGGGGGACAGATACGCAGTATTTT. Encoded protein: CASSPGTPGGTDTQYF.

The gene calls are TRBV5-1 and TRBJ2-5; perhaps TRBD1 as D (6 bases). Trimming took 4 bases from V and 2 from J, leaving 15 bases between them. Per the germline V gene, CDR1 is SGHRS and CDR2 is YFSETQ. The CDR3 runs 15 residues. CDR3 protein: CASSPNHRDQETQYF. CDR3 in DNA: TGCGCCAGCAGCCCGAACCACAGGGATCAAGAGACCCAGTACTTC.

The CDR3 bases are TGTGCCTGGAGTGTAAGGGGAAACGAGCAGTACTTC. Amino acids: CAWSVRGNEQYF. The genes are TRBV30 and TRBJ2-7; a possible D gene is TRBD1 (5 bases). V dropped 0 bases and J dropped 5 bases, with 8 bases sitting between them. CDR1 and CDR2 (germline): GTSNPN, SVGIG (reference sequence). The CDR3 is 12 amino acids. Full variable domain (remainder filled in from reference TRBV30 and TRBJ2-7): SQTIHQWPATLVQPVGSPLSLECTVEGTSNPNLYWYRQAAGRGLQLLFYSVGIGQISSEVPQNLSASRPQDRQFILSSKKLLLSDSGFYLCAWSVRGNEQYFGPGTRLTVT.

This sequence joins TRBV27 and TRBJ1-1; D is unresolved. Germline values: CDR1 MNHEY, CDR2 SMNVEV (reference sequence). The length of the CDR3 is 15 residues. V was shortened by 1 base and J by 2 bases, with 11 bases between the two germline ends. In DNA form, the CDR3 reads TGTGCCAGCAGTTTATTTTCAGGTGTAAACACTGAAGCTTTCTTT. Protein: CASSLFSGVNTEAFF.

This clone came up once. The rearrangement links TRBV4-1 to TRBJ2-4, with 13 positions matching TRBD2. Trimming cost V 2 bases and J 5 bases; bases outside gene matches: 3. Germline V gives CDR1 MGHRA, CDR2 YSYEKL. The CDR3 totals 16 residues. The CDR3 region is CASSQPTSGRENIQYF. The CDR3 DNA follows: TGCGCCAGCAGCCAACCTACTAGCGGGAGGGAAAACATTCAGTACTTC.

CDR3 in amino acids: CASRQLAGGLSYEQYF. The CDR3 coding sequence is TGTGCCAGCCGCCAACTAGCGGGGGGGCTCTCCTACGAGCAGTACTTC. The chain has TRBV28 and TRBJ2-7; the match to TRBD2 covers 13 bases. The CDR3 covers 16 residues. The junction had 7 bases not matched to a gene; V was cut back by 8 bases and J by 0 bases. Germline V gene sequence: CDR1 MDHEN, CDR2 SYDVKM.

CDR3 sequence reads: CASSSRVGANVLTF. The CDR3, as DNA: TGTGCCAGCAGTTCCAGGGTCGGGGCCAACGTCCTGACTTTC. The J gene is TRBJ2-6, the V gene TRBV27; TRBD1 might be the D (5 bases). The V end lost 4 bases, the J end lost 4 bases, and 8 bases lay between the germline ends. The CDR3 loop spans 14 amino acids. Germline V gene lookup returns CDR1 MNHEY and CDR2 SMNVEV (reference sequence).

A word on this clone: Additional DNA sequences in this sample encode the identical CDR3. The chain uses TRBV5-6 and TRBJ2-7; D is uncertain. The CDR3 is 12 amino acids. The V and J ends lost 2 bases and 3 bases respectively, with 6 bases between them. CDR1 and CDR2 (germline): SGHDT, YYEEEE. The CDR3 is CASSFSSYEQYF. The CDR3 DNA follows: TGTGCCAGCAGCTTTAGCAGCTACGAGCAGTACTTC.

The chain combines TRBV9 with TRBJ2-2; D perhaps matches TRBD1 (5 bases). V lost 4 bases and J lost 0, with 31 bases in between. CDR3 length: 22 amino acids. Germline V gene lookup returns CDR1 SGDLS and CDR2 YYNGEE. In DNA, the CDR3 is TGTGCCAGCAGCCCGTATCGATCCCCGGTAGATTTTTTGACAGCGAACACCGGGGAGCTGTTTTTT. Translated, it gives CASSPYRSPVDFLTANTGELFF. The whole variable domain, remainder taken from reference TRBV9 and TRBJ2-2, is DSGVTQTPKHLITATGQRVTLRCSPRSGDLSVYWYQQSLDQGLQFLIQYYNGEERAKGNILERFSAQQFPDLHSELNLSSLELGDSALYFCASSPYRSPVDFLTANTGELFFGEGSRLTVL.

V and J are TRBV7-2 and TRBJ2-3; 7 bases match TRBD2. This CDR3 region has 13 residues. The J segment lost 6 bases and the V segment lost 3 bases, leaving 3 bases of the junction unmatched. Germline V gene lookup returns CDR1 SGHTA and CDR2 FQGNSA. The CDR3 region is CASSFRLADTQYF. In DNA, the CDR3 is TGTGCCAGCAGCTTCAGACTAGCCGATACGCAGTATTTT.

The genes are TRBV19 and TRBJ2-1; TRBD2 agrees at 9 bases. CDR3 length: 15 amino acids. CDR1 and CDR2 (germline): LNHDA, SQIVND (reference sequence). With 8 bases clipped from V and 10 bases from J, the junction kept 15 bases outside the gene matches. CDR3 nucleotides: TGTGCCAGTGGTGACCCGGGACTAGCACGGGGCGAGCAGTTCTTC. Translating gives CASGDPGLARGEQFF.

J is TRBJ1-5 and V is TRBV9; 10 nucleotides line up with TRBD1. Germline assignment: CDR1 SGDLS and CDR2 YYNGEE. V lost 5 bases and J lost 5; bases outside the gene matches: 7. The CDR3 is made up of 15 amino acids. DNA for the CDR3: TGTGCCAGCAGTCTCTCCGGGACAGGGGATCAGCCCCAGCATTTT. This encodes CASSLSGTGDQPQHF. The complete variable domain, with remaining parts taken from reference TRBV9 and TRBJ1-5, reads DSGVTQTPKHLITATGQRVTLRCSPRSGDLSVYWYQQSLDQGLQFLIQYYNGEERAKGNILERFSAQQFPDLHSELNLSSLELGDSALYFCASSLSGTGDQPQHFGDGTRLSIL.

The chain joins TRBV6-6 to TRBJ1-1; D remains ambiguous. CDR1 and CDR2 from the germline V gene are MNHNY and SVGAGI (reference sequence). The CDR3 is made up of 12 amino acids. The V end was cut by 2 bases, the J end by 10 bases, with 11 bases between. CDR3 in amino acids: CASSYGDGVAFF. In DNA form, the CDR3 reads TGTGCCAGCAGTTACGGCGACGGGGTAGCTTTCTTT.

The chain joins TRBV11-2 to TRBJ2-1, with 7 positions matching TRBD1. Trimming took 5 bases from V and 5 from J; bases not matched to a gene: 12. This CDR3 has 16 residues. Germline CDR1 and CDR2: SGHAT and FQNNGV. The CDR3 bases are TGTGCCAGCAGCCCAGGGCTGCAGGGGGTAAACAATGAGCAGTTCTTC. Translating it yields CASSPGLQGVNNEQFF.

The CDR3 coding sequence is TGTGCCAGCATGGAGGCGGGGGGGCTGGGGAATGAGCAGTTCTTC. Translation gives CASMEAGGLGNEQFF. The genes are TRBV6-5 and TRBJ2-1; 9 bases line up with TRBD2. This CDR3 region has 15 residues. CDR1 is MNHEY, CDR2 SVGAGI, per germline. The trim removed 7 bases at V and 7 bases at J, leaving 11 bases unmatched.

The rearrangement joins TRBV5-5 to TRBJ2-7, with a tentative D call TRBD1 (5 bases). CDR3 length: 14 amino acids. The V gene's germline CDR1 is SGHKS and CDR2 YYEKEE (reference sequence). Trimming took 3 bases from V and 0 from J, leaving 10 bases between them. CDR3 residues: CASSSLQDSYEQYF. CDR3 in DNA: TGTGCCAGCAGCTCGTTACAGGACTCCTACGAGCAGTACTTC.

The sample holds one count of this clone. The chain has TRBV28 and TRBJ1-2; no definite D call. The CDR3 is 13 amino acids. Trimming shortened V by 8 bases and J by 5 bases, and 15 bases separated the two germline ends. Germline V gives CDR1 MDHEN, CDR2 SYDVKM. This CDR3 is CASRNPTQYGYTF. CDR3 nucleotides: TGTGCCAGCCGCAACCCTACCCAATATGGCTACACCTTC.

The table lists this clone with a count of one. The V gene is TRBV9, the J gene TRBJ2-1; D remains unclear. The CDR3 has 15 residues. V gave up 3 bases and J gave up 3 bases, with 13 bases separating them. Germline-derived CDR1 and CDR2 are SGDLS and YYNGEE. Written as DNA, the CDR3 is TGTGCCAGCAGCGCACCCCCGGGTAGCTACAATGAGCAGTTCTTC. Translated, it gives CASSAPPGSYNEQFF.

V gene TRBV29-1 combines with J gene TRBJ2-7; D is perhaps TRBD1 (5 bases). Germline values: CDR1 SQVTM, CDR2 ANQGSEA. Trimming removed 2 bases from V and 0 bases from J, with 14 bases in between. The CDR3 sequence is 15 residues long. In DNA, the CDR3 is TGCAGCGTTGAACCGAAACAGGAGTTCTCCTACGAGCAGTACTTC. Its protein is CSVEPKQEFSYEQYF.

J is TRBJ1-1 and V is TRBV30; TRBD1 is a possible D gene (5 bases). V was shortened by 0 bases and J by 0 bases, with 20 bases between the two germline ends. The germline V gene has CDR1 GTSNPN and CDR2 SVGIG (reference sequence). The CDR3 contains 18 residues. The CDR3 DNA follows: TGTGCCTGGAGTGTTCACTTGTCCCATCAGGGTCTGAACACTGAAGCTTTCTTT. It codes for CAWSVHLSHQGLNTEAFF.

V and J are TRBV27 and TRBJ1-5; TRBD1 agrees at 9 bases. The CDR3 has 14 residues. J was trimmed by 4 bases and V by 4 bases; bases with no gene match: 2. Germline V lookup: CDR1 MNHEY, CDR2 SMNVEV (reference sequence). CDR3 bases: TGTGCCAGCAGTTCGGGGACAGGGAATCAGCCCCAGCATTTT. Protein product: CASSSGTGNQPQHF.

The rearrangement uses TRBV6-4 and TRBJ2-3; 8 bases agree with TRBD2. This CDR3 comprises 15 residues. Trimming removed 5 bases from V and 4 bases from J; junction bases left unmatched: 8. CDR1 and CDR2 (germline): MRHNA, SNTAGT. This CDR3 is CASSRAGGEPDTQYF. CDR3 in DNA: TGTGCCAGCAGTAGGGCGGGGGGTGAGCCAGATACGCAGTATTTT.

The CDR3, as DNA: TGTGCCAGCAGCCCCCAGGGGTCAAGGAAAAACATTCAGTACTTC. Its protein product is CASSPQGSRKNIQYF. The chain has TRBV2 and TRBJ2-4; TRBD1 might be the D (6 bases). This CDR3 comprises 15 residues. Germline CDR1 is SNHLY and CDR2 is FYNNEI. Trimming cost V 6 bases and J 4 bases, with 16 bases left between them.

The V gene is TRBV5-8, the J gene TRBJ2-7; 8 positions agree with TRBD2. CDR3 size: 15 residues. The trim removed 3 bases at V and 6 bases at J, leaving 11 bases unmatched. In germline, CDR1 is SGHTS, CDR2 YDEGEE. The CDR3 bases are TGTGCCAGCAGCTGGAGGGCGCGGGGGGCGGGCGAGCAGTACTTC. The encoded protein is CASSWRARGAGEQYF.

This chain links TRBV4-1 with TRBJ2-1; D possibly corresponds to TRBD1 (6 bases). CDR3 length equals 17 residues. V was shortened by 3 bases and J by 7 bases, with 22 bases between the two germline ends. Looked up from germline, CDR1 is MGHRA and CDR2 is YSYEKL. The CDR3 DNA follows: TGCGCCAGCAGCCACCTAGACACGGTTCAAAGGGGGAATGAGCAGTTCTTC. It specifies CASSHLDTVQRGNEQFF.

The V and J genes are TRBV28 and TRBJ2-7; D might be TRBD1 (5 bases). The V and J ends lost 5 bases and 7 bases respectively, with 18 bases between them. The germline V gene encodes CDR1 MDHEN and CDR2 SYDVKM. This CDR3 region has 14 residues. The CDR3 loop is CASSDVARVREQYF. The CDR3 region has the DNA TGTGCCAGCAGTGACGTGGCCAGGGTTAGGGAGCAGTACTTC.

This clone appeared a single time. The chain carries TRBV4-1 and TRBJ2-3; possibly TRBD2 for D (5 bases). This CDR3 contains 13 residues. From germline, CDR1 is MGHRA and CDR2 YSYEKL. The V end was cut by 2 bases, the J end by 5 bases, with 8 bases between. The CDR3 DNA is TGCGCCAGCAGCCAATCCGGGATAGATACGCAGTATTTT. Its translation is CASSQSGIDTQYF.

V gene TRBV5-6 combines with J gene TRBJ2-3; D gene unclear. The CDR3 spans 13 residues. CDR1 and CDR2 from the germline V gene are SGHDT and YYEEEE. Trimming cost V 2 bases and J 7 bases, with 11 bases left between them. The CDR3 here is CASSLLYSHTQYF. CDR3 nucleotide sequence: TGTGCCAGCAGCTTATTGTACAGCCATACGCAGTATTTT.

J is TRBJ1-5 and V is TRBV7-8; unclear D gene. This CDR3 spans 16 amino acids. The germline V gene has CDR1 SGHVS and CDR2 FQNEAQ. V was cut by 0 bases and J by 4 bases, with 13 bases left in between. In nucleotides, the CDR3 is TGTGCCAGCAGCTTAGCGCGGTTGAGCTATAATCAGCCCCAGCATTTT. Amino acid sequence: CASSLARLSYNQPQHF.